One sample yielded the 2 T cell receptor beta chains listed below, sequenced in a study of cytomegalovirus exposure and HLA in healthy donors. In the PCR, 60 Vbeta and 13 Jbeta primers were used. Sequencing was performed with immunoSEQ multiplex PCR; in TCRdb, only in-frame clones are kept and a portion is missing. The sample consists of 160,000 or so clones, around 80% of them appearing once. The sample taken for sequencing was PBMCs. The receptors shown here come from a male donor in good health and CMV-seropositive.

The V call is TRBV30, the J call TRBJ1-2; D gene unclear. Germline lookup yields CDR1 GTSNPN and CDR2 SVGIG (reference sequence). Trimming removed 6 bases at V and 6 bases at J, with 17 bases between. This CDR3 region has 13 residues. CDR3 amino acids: CACPLTNYDGYTF. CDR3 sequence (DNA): TGTGCCTGTCCACTCACTAACTATGATGGCTACACCTTC.

CDR3 in DNA: TGTGCCAGCAGCTTAGCGAAGGTAGCGGGAGCCGAGCAGTACTTC. Translated, it gives CASSLAKVAGAEQYF. The chain combines TRBV7-8 with TRBJ2-7; 9 bases match TRBD2. The V gene end was trimmed by 0 bases and the J gene end by 6 bases; junction bases not matched to a gene: 6. From germline, CDR1 is SGHVS and CDR2 FQNEAQ. The CDR3 spans 15 residues.